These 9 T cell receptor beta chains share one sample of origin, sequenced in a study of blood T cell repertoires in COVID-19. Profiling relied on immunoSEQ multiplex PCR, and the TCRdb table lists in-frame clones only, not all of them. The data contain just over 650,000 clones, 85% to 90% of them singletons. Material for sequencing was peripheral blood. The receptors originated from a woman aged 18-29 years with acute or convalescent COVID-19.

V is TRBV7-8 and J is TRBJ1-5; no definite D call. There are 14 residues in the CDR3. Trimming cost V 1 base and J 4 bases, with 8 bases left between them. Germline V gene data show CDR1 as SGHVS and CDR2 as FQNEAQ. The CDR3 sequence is CASSLVSPNQPQHF. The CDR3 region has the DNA TGTGCCAGCAGCTTAGTAAGCCCTAATCAGCCCCAGCATTTT.

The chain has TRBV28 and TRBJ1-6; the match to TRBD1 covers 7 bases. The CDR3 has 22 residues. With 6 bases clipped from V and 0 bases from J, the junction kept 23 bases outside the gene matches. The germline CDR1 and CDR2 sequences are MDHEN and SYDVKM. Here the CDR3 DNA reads TGTGCCAGCAGCACGCTCGACGGTGGACAGGTTCGGGGGAGCTCCTATAATTCACCCCTCCACTTT. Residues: CASSTLDGGQVRGSSYNSPLHF.

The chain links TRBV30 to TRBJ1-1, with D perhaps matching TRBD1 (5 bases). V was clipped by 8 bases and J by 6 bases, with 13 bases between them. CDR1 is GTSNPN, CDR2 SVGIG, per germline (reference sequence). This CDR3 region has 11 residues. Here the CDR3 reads CAAEEGPEAFF. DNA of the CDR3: TGTGCCGCGGAGGAGGGACCTGAAGCTTTCTTT.

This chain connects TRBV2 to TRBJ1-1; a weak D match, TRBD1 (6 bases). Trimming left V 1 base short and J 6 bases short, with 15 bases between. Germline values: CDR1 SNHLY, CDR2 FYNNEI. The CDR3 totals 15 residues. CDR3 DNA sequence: TGTGCCAGCAGTGAAGAACGGTCAGGGGATTCTGAAGCTTTCTTT. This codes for CASSEERSGDSEAFF.

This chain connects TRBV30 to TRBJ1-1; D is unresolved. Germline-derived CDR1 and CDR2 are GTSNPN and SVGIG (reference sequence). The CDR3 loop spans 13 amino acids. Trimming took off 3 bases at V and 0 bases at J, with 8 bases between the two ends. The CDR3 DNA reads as TGTGCCTGGAGCCCACAGCTGAACACTGAAGCTTTCTTT. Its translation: CAWSPQLNTEAFF.

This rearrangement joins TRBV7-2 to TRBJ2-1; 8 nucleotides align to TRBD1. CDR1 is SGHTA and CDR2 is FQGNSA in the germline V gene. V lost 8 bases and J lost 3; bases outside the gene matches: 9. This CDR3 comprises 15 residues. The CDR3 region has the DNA TGTGCCAGCGGCGAACGGGGACAGGTCTACAATGAGCAGTTCTTC. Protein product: CASGERGQVYNEQFF.

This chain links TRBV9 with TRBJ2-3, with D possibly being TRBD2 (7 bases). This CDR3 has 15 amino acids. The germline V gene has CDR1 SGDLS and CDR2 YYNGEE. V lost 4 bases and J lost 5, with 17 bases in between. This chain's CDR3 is CASSLGLGGGDTQYF. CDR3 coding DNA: TGTGCCAGCAGCCTCGGACTAGGAGGGGGAGATACGCAGTATTTT.

This chain's CDR3 is CASKTSGGATDTQYF. The CDR3 DNA reads as TGCGCCAGCAAAACTAGCGGGGGGGCCACAGATACGCAGTATTTT. The J gene is TRBJ2-3, the V gene TRBV5-1; 13 positions match TRBD2. The CDR3 extends over 15 amino acids. V lost 6 bases, J lost 2 bases, and 3 bases stayed unmatched. Germline loops: CDR1 SGHRS, CDR2 YFSETQ.

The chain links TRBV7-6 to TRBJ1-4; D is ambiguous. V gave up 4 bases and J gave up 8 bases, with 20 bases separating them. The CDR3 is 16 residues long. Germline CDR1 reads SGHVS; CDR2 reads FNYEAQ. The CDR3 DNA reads TGTGCCAGCAGCTCCAGGACTGTTGGTTCGATAGAAAAACTGTTTTTT. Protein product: CASSSRTVGSIEKLFF.